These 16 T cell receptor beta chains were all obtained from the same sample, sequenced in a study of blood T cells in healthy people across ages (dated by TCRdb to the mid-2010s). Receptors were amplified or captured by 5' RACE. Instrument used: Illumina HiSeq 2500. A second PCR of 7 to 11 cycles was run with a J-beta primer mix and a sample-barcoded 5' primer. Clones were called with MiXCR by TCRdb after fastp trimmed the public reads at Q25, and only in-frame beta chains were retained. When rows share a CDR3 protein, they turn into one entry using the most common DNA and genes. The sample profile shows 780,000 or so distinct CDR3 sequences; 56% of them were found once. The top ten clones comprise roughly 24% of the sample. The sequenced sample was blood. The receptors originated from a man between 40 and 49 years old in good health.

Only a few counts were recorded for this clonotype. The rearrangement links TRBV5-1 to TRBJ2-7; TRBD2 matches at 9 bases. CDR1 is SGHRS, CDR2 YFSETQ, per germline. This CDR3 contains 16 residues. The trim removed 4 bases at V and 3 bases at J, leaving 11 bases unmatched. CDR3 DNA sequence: TGCGCCAGCAGCCTAACAGCGGGAGGAACGGTCTACGAGCAGTACTTC. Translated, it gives CASSLTAGGTVYEQYF.

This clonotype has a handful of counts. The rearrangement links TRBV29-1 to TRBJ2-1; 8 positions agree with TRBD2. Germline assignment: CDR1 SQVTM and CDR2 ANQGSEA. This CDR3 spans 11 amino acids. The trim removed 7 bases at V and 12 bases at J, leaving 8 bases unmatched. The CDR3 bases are TGCAGCGAGGGGAACGCGGGAGGGCAGTTCTTC. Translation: CSEGNAGGQFF.

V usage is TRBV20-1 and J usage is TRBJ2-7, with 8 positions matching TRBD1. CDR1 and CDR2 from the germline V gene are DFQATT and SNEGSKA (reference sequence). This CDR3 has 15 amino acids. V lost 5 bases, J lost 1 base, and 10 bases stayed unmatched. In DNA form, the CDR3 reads TGCAGTGCTTGCCCCGGGACAGGAAATTCCTACGAGCAGTACTTC. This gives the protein CSACPGTGNSYEQYF.

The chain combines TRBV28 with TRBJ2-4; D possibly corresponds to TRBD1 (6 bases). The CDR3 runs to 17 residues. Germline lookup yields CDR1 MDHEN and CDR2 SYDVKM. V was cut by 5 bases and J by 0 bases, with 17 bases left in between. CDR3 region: CASSPEGVGLAKNIQYF. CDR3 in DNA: TGTGCCAGCAGTCCCGAGGGGGTGGGGCTAGCCAAAAACATTCAGTACTTC.

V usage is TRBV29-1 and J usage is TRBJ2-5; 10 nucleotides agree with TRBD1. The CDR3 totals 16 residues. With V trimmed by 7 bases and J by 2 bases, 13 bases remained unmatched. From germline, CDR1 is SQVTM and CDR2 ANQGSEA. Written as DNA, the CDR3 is TGCAGCGCCCAGGGGACAGGGGACCTTTTACAAGAGACCCAGTACTTC. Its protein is CSAQGTGDLLQETQYF.

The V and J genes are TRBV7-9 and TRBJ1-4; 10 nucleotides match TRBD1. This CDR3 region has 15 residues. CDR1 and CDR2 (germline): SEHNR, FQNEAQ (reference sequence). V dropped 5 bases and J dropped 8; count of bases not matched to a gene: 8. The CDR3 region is CASSPSRTGGEKLFF. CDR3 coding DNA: TGTGCCAGCAGCCCTAGCCGGACAGGGGGGGAAAAACTGTTTTTT. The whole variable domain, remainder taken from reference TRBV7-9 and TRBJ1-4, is DTGVSQNPRHKITKRGQNVTFRCDPISEHNRLYWYRQTLGQGPEFLTYFQNEAQLEKSRLLSDRFSAERPKGSFSTLEIQRTEQGDSAMYLCASSPSRTGGEKLFFGSGTQLSVL.

The CDR3 DNA is TGCGCCAGCAGCTTGGAAGGGCTGTACACAGATACGCAGTATTTT. Translation: CASSLEGLYTDTQYF. The genes are TRBV5-1 and TRBJ2-3, with unresolved D. CDR3 size: 15 residues. The germline V and J ends were trimmed by 0 bases and 2 bases, with 10 bases remaining between them. The V gene's germline CDR1 is SGHRS and CDR2 YFSETQ. Based on the CDR3 plus reference TRBV5-1 and TRBJ2-3, the full variable domain is KAGVTQTPRYLIKTRGQQVTLSCSPISGHRSVSWYQQTPGQGLQFLFEYFSETQRNKGNFPGRFSGRQFSNSRSEMNVSTLELGDSALYLCASSLEGLYTDTQYFGPGTRLTVL.

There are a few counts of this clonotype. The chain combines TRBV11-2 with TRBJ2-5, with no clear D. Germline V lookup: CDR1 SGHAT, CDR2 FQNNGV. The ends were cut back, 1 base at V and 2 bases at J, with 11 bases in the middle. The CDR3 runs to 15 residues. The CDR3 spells CASSLAYRIQETQYF. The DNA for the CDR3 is TGTGCCAGCAGCTTAGCCTACAGAATTCAAGAGACCCAGTACTTC.

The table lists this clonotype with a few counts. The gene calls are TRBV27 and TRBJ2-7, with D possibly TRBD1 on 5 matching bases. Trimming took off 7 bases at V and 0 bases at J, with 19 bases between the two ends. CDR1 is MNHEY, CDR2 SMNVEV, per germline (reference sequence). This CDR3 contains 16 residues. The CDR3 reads CASKLGPLDLSYEQYF. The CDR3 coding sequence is TGTGCCAGCAAGCTGGGGCCTTTAGATCTCTCCTACGAGCAGTACTTC.

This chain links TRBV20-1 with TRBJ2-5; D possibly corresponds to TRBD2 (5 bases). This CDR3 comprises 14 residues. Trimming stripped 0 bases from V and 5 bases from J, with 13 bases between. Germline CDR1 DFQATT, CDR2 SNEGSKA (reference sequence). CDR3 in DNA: TGCAGTGCTAGAGACCCCCGTGGGGAGGAGACCCAGTACTTC. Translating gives CSARDPRGEETQYF.

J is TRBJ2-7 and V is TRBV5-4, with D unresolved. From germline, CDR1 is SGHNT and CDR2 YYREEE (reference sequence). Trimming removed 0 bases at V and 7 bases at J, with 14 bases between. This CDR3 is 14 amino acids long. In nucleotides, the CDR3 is TGTGCCAGCAGCTTGGTATTAGCCTCCCATGAGCAGTACTTC. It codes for CASSLVLASHEQYF.

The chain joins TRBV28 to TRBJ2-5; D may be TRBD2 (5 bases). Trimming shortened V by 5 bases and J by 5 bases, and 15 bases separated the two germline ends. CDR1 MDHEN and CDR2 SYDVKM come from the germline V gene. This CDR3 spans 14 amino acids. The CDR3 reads CASSHTSSVETQYF. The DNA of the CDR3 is TGTGCCAGCAGTCATACTAGTAGTGTGGAGACCCAGTACTTC.

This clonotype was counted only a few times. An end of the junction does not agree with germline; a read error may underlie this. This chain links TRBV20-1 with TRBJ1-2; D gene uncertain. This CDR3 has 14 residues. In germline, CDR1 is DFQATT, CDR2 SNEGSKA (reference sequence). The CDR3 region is CSAGDITRDYGYTF. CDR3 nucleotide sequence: TGCAGTGCTGGAGATATCACTCGGGACTATGGCTACACCTTC.

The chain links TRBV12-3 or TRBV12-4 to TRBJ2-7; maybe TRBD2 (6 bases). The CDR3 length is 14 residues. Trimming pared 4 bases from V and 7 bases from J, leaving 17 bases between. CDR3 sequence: CASSSEQGGREQYF. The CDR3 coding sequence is TGTGCCAGCAGTTCAGAGCAGGGAGGTAGGGAGCAGTACTTC.

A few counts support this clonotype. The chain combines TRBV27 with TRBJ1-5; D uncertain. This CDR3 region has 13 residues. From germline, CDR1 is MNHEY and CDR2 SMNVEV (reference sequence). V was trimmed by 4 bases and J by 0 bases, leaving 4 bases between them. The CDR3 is CASSWDSNQPQHF. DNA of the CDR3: TGTGCCAGCAGTTGGGATAGCAATCAGCCCCAGCATTTT.

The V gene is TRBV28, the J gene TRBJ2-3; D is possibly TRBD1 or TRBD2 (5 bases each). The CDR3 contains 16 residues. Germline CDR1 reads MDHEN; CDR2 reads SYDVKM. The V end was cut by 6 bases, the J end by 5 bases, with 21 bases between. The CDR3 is CASSLPGDGFEDTQYF. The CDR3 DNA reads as TGTGCCAGCAGCTTACCTGGGGACGGGTTCGAAGATACGCAGTATTTT. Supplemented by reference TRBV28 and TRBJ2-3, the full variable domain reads DVKVTQSSRYLVKRTGEKVFLECVQDMDHENMFWYRQDPGLGLRLIYFSYDVKMKEKGDIPEGYSVSREKKERFSLILESASTNQTSMYLCASSLPGDGFEDTQYFGPGTRLTVL.